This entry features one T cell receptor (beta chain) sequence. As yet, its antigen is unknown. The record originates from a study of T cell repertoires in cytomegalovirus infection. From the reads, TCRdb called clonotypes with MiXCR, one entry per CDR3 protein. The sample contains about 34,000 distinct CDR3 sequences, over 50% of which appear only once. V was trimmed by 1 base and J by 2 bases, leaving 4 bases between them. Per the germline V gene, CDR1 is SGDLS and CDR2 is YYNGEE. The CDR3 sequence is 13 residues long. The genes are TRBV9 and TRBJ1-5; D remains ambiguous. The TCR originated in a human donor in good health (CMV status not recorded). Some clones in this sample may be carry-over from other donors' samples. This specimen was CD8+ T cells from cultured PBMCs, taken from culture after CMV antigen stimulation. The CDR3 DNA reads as TGTGCCAGCAGCGTATCGGGCAATCAGCCCCAGCATTTT. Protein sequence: CASSVSGNQPQHF.